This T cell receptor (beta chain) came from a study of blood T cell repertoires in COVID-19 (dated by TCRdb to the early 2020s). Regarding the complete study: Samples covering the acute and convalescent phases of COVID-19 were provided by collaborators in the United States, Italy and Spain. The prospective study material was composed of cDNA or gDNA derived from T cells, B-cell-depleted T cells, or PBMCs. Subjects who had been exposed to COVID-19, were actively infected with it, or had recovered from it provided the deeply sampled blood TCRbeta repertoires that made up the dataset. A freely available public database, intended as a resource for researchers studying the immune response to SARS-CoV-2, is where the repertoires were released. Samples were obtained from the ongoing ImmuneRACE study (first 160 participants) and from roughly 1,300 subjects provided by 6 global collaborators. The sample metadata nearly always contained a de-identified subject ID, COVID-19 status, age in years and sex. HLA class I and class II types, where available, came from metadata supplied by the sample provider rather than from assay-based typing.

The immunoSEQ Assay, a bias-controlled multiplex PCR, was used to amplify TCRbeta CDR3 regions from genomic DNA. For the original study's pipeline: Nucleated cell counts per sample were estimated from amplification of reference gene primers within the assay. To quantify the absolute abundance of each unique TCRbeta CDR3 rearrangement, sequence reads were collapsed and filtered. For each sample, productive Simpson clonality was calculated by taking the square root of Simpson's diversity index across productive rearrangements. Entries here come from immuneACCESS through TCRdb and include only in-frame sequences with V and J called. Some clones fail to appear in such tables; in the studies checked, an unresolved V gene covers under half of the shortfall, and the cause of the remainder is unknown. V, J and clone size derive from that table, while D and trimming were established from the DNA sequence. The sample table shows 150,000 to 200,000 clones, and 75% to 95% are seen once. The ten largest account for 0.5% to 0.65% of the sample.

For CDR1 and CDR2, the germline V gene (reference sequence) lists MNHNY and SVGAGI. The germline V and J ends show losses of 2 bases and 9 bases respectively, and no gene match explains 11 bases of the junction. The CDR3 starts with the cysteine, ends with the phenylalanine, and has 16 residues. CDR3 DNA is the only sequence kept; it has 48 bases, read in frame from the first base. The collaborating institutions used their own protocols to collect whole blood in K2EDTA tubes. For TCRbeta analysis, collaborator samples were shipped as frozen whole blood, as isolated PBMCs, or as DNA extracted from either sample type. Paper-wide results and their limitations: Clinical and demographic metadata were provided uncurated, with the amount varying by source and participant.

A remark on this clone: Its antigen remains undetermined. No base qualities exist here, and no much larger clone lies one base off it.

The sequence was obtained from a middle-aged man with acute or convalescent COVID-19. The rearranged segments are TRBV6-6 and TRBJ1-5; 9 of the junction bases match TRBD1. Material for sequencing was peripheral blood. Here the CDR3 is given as CASSYNPLQGARPQHF. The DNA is TGTGCCAGCAGTTACAACCCATTACAGGGGGCAAGGCCCCAGCATTTT.